This T cell receptor beta chain was sequenced in a study (TCRdb year 2016). Library preparation was by RT-PCR. Sequenced on an Illumina MiSeq. The public reads were reanalyzed by TCRdb: fastp trimming at Q25, MiXCR alignment, in-frame beta chains only. Entries are consolidated by CDR3 protein sequence, retaining the most common genes and DNA. The sample yields about 700,000 distinct CDR3 sequences; 14% were counted once. The ten largest clones add up to about 3.6% of the sample. In this sample, this clonotype turned up many times. Its antigen is currently not known. No base quality values were provided; no much bigger clone lies one nucleotide off. The germline V gene gives CDR1 as MNHEY and CDR2 as SVGAGI. V and J are truncated by 0 bases and 5 bases respectively, leaving an intervening sequence of 16 bases. The CDR3 covers 16 residues, taking in both the cysteine and the phenylalanine. This entry keeps only the CDR3 DNA: 48 bases, framed from base 1.

The sample consisted of memory CD4+ T cells from blood. Here the chain combines TRBV6-5 and TRBJ1-2; TRBD1 is a possible D gene, resting on 5 matching bases. The clonotype originates from a female donor in good health, serving as a healthy control. Here is the DNA: TGTGCCAGCAGTTACTCAACTATGGGGGGAGGATATGGCTACACCTTC. Its protein reads: CASSYSTMGGGYGYTF.